What follows are 23 T cell receptor beta chains derived from one specimen sequenced in a study of T-cell memory formation after mild COVID-19. A single record per CDR3 protein comes from TCRdb applying MiXCR to the 5' RACE reads. The table shows about 110,000 distinct CDR3 sequences, with approximately 15% occurring only once. Sequencing was performed on PBMCs or a T cell subset sorted from them (not recorded which). These receptors were obtained from a man aged 18-30 years who had mild COVID-19 (a few samples of this study predate the infection). Cell type and time point are not known.

The rearrangement joins TRBV10-3 to TRBJ1-6; 7 bases are shared with TRBD1. The CDR3 extends over 16 amino acids. V lost 5 bases, J lost 10 bases, and 14 bases stayed unmatched. In germline, CDR1 is ENHRY, CDR2 SYGVKD. The CDR3 protein is CAISTGQSPSASPLHF. The CDR3 DNA is TGTGCCATCAGTACGGGACAGTCCCCATCCGCATCACCCCTCCACTTT.

The chain has TRBV11-2 and TRBJ1-1; D remains unclear. The V gene's germline CDR1 is SGHAT and CDR2 FQNNGV. This CDR3 comprises 12 residues. Trimming left V 2 bases short and J 5 bases short, with 6 bases between. CDR3 amino acids: CASSLRWTEAFF. The CDR3 region has the DNA TGTGCCAGCAGCTTACGGTGGACTGAAGCTTTCTTT.

The chain recombines TRBV28 with TRBJ2-2; 13 positions match TRBD2. The germline V gene encodes CDR1 MDHEN and CDR2 SYDVKM. The CDR3 loop spans 21 amino acids. The V gene end was trimmed by 6 bases and the J gene end by 6 bases; junction bases not matched to a gene: 22. CDR3 in DNA: TGTGCCAGCAGCCACCCACCGCGCCCAGGACTAGCGGGGGCCCGGGCCGGGGAGCTGTTTTTT. Amino acid sequence: CASSHPPRPGLAGARAGELFF.

In its sample, this clonotype was seen a few times. The J gene is TRBJ2-2, the V gene TRBV12-3 or TRBV12-4; D is ambiguous. The CDR3 runs 12 residues. V was pared by 4 bases and J by 7 bases, with 7 bases between. The CDR3 is CASSSRDGELFF. In nucleotides, the CDR3 is TGTGCCAGCAGTTCTAGGGACGGGGAGCTGTTTTTT.

This clonotype showed up just a few times. V gene TRBV30 combines with J gene TRBJ2-5; TRBD2 matches 8 bases. Trimming removed 0 bases from V and 2 bases from J; junction bases left unmatched: 8. This CDR3 is 16 amino acids long. Germline V lookup: CDR1 GTSNPN, CDR2 SVGIG (reference sequence). CDR3 residues: CAWSVPSGGFQETQYF. The CDR3 coding sequence is TGTGCCTGGAGTGTACCAAGCGGGGGCTTTCAAGAGACCCAGTACTTC. Together with reference TRBV30 and TRBJ2-5, the CDR3 gives the full variable domain: SQTIHQWPATLVQPVGSPLSLECTVEGTSNPNLYWYRQAAGRGLQLLFYSVGIGQISSEVPQNLSASRPQDRQFILSSKKLLLSDSGFYLCAWSVPSGGFQETQYFGPGTRLLVL.

V gene TRBV4-1 combines with J gene TRBJ2-3, with D hard to call. The CDR3 totals 13 residues. Germline V lookup: CDR1 MGHRA, CDR2 YSYEKL. Between the trimmed V and J ends, which lost 1 base and 0 bases, there was a span of 2 bases. CDR3 loop: CASSQVSTDTQYF. The CDR3 nucleotides read TGCGCCAGCAGCCAAGTGAGCACAGATACGCAGTATTTT.

The table lists this clonotype with a few counts. The genes are TRBV7-9 and TRBJ2-7; D ambiguous. Trimming took 3 bases from V and 6 from J, leaving 12 bases between them. The length of the CDR3 is 13 residues. Looked up from germline, CDR1 is SEHNR and CDR2 is FQNEAQ (reference sequence). The CDR3 DNA reads TGTGCCAGCAGCTTGGGTTCGGTTACCGAGCAGTACGTC. Translated: CASSLGSVTEQYV.

This clonotype was recorded a few times. J is TRBJ2-5 and V is TRBV6-2 or TRBV6-3; D remains unclear. CDR3 length: 13 amino acids. The V gene lost 1 base and the J gene lost 6 bases, with 9 bases spanning the gap. Germline V CDR1 and CDR2: MNHEY, SVGEGT. The CDR3 DNA reads TGTGCCAGCAGTTACTTCGGTTGGAAGACCCAGTACTTC. Protein: CASSYFGWKTQYF.

This clonotype was seen only a few times. V and J are TRBV12-3 or TRBV12-4 and TRBJ2-7; TRBD1 matches at 7 bases. This CDR3 region has 13 residues. V gave up 8 bases and J gave up 1 base; unmatched junction bases: 5. The CDR3 DNA sequence: TGTGCCAGCCGGGACAGCGCTTCCTACGAGCAGTACTTC. Its translation is CASRDSASYEQYF.

The chain recombines TRBV7-7 with TRBJ2-7; TRBD1 matches at 8 bases. V trimming: 5 bases; J trimming: 2 bases; junction bases outside the gene matches: 8. CDR3 length: 15 residues. In germline, CDR1 is SSHAT, CDR2 FNYEAQ (reference sequence). The CDR3 region has the DNA TGTGCCAGCAGCCCTCGGACAGGGAAGACCTACGAGCAGTACTTC. It translates to CASSPRTGKTYEQYF.

The rearrangement uses TRBV7-3 and TRBJ2-1, with D possibly being TRBD2 (6 bases). The CDR3 totals 13 residues. Germline loops: CDR1 SGHTA, CDR2 FQGTGA. The V end lost 4 bases, the J end lost 3 bases, and 7 bases lay between the germline ends. CDR3 in amino acids: CASSSGVYNEQFF. The CDR3 DNA sequence: TGTGCCAGCAGCTCGGGGGTCTACAATGAGCAGTTCTTC.

This clonotype was seen only a few times. The rearrangement uses TRBV20-1 and TRBJ1-5, with D hard to call. The CDR3 contains 9 residues. CDR1 and CDR2 from the germline V gene are DFQATT and SNEGSKA (reference sequence). The ends were cut back, 2 bases at V and 14 bases at J, with 7 bases in the middle. Here the CDR3 DNA reads TGCAGTGCTAGACAACCGAAGCATTTT. Protein: CSARQPKHF.

The chain is built from TRBV12-3 or TRBV12-4 and TRBJ2-3, with D perhaps TRBD2 (6 bases). The CDR3 has 15 residues. Trimming removed 2 bases at V and 3 bases at J, with 12 bases between. DNA of the CDR3: TGTGCCAGCAGTTTATCTCCCGGAGGGACAGATACGCAGTATTTT. It encodes CASSLSPGGTDTQYF.

CDR3 loop: CASSPPSSYNEQFF. The CDR3 bases are TGTGCCAGCAGTCCCCCCAGCTCCTACAATGAGCAGTTCTTC. J is TRBJ2-1 and V is TRBV27; no clear D gene. From germline, CDR1 is MNHEY and CDR2 SMNVEV (reference sequence). CDR3 length: 14 amino acids. V lost 5 bases, J lost 0 bases, and 8 bases lay in between.

The V call is TRBV4-1, the J call TRBJ2-2, with 9 bases identical to TRBD1. Germline V CDR1 and CDR2: MGHRA, YSYEKL. This CDR3 spans 17 amino acids. V was clipped by 4 bases and J by 2 bases; unmatched bases: 8. The CDR3 region is CASSPNSDRGNTGELFF. The DNA of the CDR3 is TGCGCCAGCAGCCCTAATTCGGACAGGGGAAACACCGGGGAGCTGTTTTTT.

The genes are TRBV4-1 and TRBJ2-7, with 9 bases lining up with TRBD2. V lost 0 bases, J lost 5 bases, and 5 bases stayed unmatched. Germline lookup yields CDR1 MGHRA and CDR2 YSYEKL. The CDR3 is 15 amino acids. The CDR3 coding sequence is TGCGCCAGCAGCCAAGATCCAAGACTAGCGGACGAGCAGTACGTC. This sequence encodes CASSQDPRLADEQYV.

V gene TRBV18 combines with J gene TRBJ2-1; maybe TRBD1 (6 bases). CDR3 length: 16 amino acids. CDR1 and CDR2 from the germline V gene are KGHSH and LQKENI. V lost 2 bases and J lost 4, with 15 bases in between. CDR3 amino acids: CASSPNRESSYNEQFF. The CDR3 nucleotides read TGTGCCAGCTCACCAAACAGGGAGTCATCGTACAATGAGCAGTTCTTC.

The chain links TRBV4-3 to TRBJ2-3, with 10 bases aligning to TRBD1. J gave up 3 bases and V 3 bases, and 6 bases lay outside the gene matches. Germline CDR1 reads LGHNA; CDR2 reads YSLEER. CDR3 size: 16 residues. CDR3 amino acids: CASSQAGTGVTDTQYF. As DNA, the CDR3 is TGCGCCAGCAGCCAGGCCGGGACAGGGGTAACAGATACGCAGTATTTT.

The chain couples TRBV5-1 to TRBJ1-5; D call uncertain. Trimming stripped 0 bases from V and 6 bases from J, with 7 bases between. The CDR3 is 13 amino acids. Germline V gene data show CDR1 as SGHRS and CDR2 as YFSETQ. CDR3 sequence (DNA): TGCGCCAGCAGCTTGGCCTCGGGTCAGCCCCAGCATTTT. Its protein product is CASSLASGQPQHF. Together with reference TRBV5-1 and TRBJ1-5, the CDR3 gives the full variable domain: KAGVTQTPRYLIKTRGQQVTLSCSPISGHRSVSWYQQTPGQGLQFLFEYFSETQRNKGNFPGRFSGRQFSNSRSEMNVSTLELGDSALYLCASSLASGQPQHFGDGTRLSIL.

CDR3 residues: CATHNSGTANTGELFF. The CDR3 DNA reads as TGTGCCACCCACAACTCCGGGACCGCGAACACCGGGGAGCTGTTTTTT. V is TRBV10-3 and J is TRBJ2-2; tentatively, D is TRBD1 or TRBD2 (5 bases each). V dropped 10 bases and J dropped 0 bases, with 18 bases sitting between them. Germline loops: CDR1 ENHRY, CDR2 SYGVKD. The CDR3 is 16 amino acids.

The chain uses TRBV6-1 and TRBJ2-3, with D perhaps TRBD2 (7 bases). Germline lookup yields CDR1 MNHNS and CDR2 SASEGT. The CDR3 consists of 17 residues. The V end lost 1 base, the J end lost 1 base, and 15 bases lay between the germline ends. The CDR3 region is CASSEGASGGRTDTQYF. CDR3 DNA sequence: TGTGCCAGCAGTGAAGGGGCATCGGGGGGCCGCACAGATACGCAGTATTTT.

This clonotype was seen a few times. The gene calls are TRBV20-1 and TRBJ2-3, with D maybe TRBD1 (5 bases). Germline values: CDR1 DFQATT, CDR2 SNEGSKA (reference sequence). This CDR3 has 15 residues. Deletions cut 0 bases from V and 2 bases from J, with 12 bases between. The CDR3 DNA is TGCAGTGCTAGAGACCTCCAGGGCCTCACAGATACGCAGTATTTT. This sequence encodes CSARDLQGLTDTQYF.

V usage is TRBV10-3 and J usage is TRBJ2-2; D not certain. V was clipped by 4 bases and J by 8 bases, with 17 bases between them. Germline CDR1 reads ENHRY; CDR2 reads SYGVKD. The length of the CDR3 is 15 residues. CDR3 nucleotides: TGTGCCATCAGTGGCGGACGAGAGTTTACTGGGGAGCTGTTTTTT. Its protein is CAISGGREFTGELFF.